A single T cell receptor (beta chain) is shown here with its context. This specimen belongs to a study of blood T cell repertoires in COVID-19. Study-level information: Acute and convalescent COVID-19 specimens originated in the United States, Italy and Spain.

This table comes from immunoSEQ multiplex PCR, and its TCRdb copy is limited to in-frame clones, with some not included. Of 50,000 to 70,000 clones listed, more than 80% are singletons. The CDR3 sequence is 15 residues long. In germline, CDR1 is SGHAT, CDR2 FQNNGV. V lost 1 base, J lost 11 bases, and 13 bases stayed unmatched. The sequenced sample was peripheral blood. The chain employs TRBV11-2 and TRBJ2-5, with 7 bases identical to TRBD1. The clonotype originates from a human donor with active COVID-19. The donor label of this sample is uncertain. CDR3 DNA: TGTGCCAGCAGCTTAGGGGGGACAGTTGCGGACTCTCAGTACTTC. Translated, it gives CASSLGGTVADSQYF.